Listed here are 28 T cell receptor beta chains from one sample, sequenced in a study of cytomegalovirus exposure and HLA in healthy donors. Vbeta (60) and Jbeta (13) primers were used in the PCR. The method was immunoSEQ multiplex PCR; TCRdb's version includes in-frame clones alone and lacks a portion of them. The table lists approximately 150,000 clones, more than 60% of them singletons, with about 3.5% in the top ten. The sequencing input was PBMCs. These receptors were obtained from a man aged 40-50 years in good health and CMV-seronegative.

The J gene is TRBJ2-5, the V gene TRBV7-9, with 12 nucleotides matching TRBD1. Germline V gene data show CDR1 as SEHNR and CDR2 as FQNEAQ (reference sequence). This CDR3 contains 16 residues. J lost 7 bases, V lost 5 bases, and 11 bases had no gene match. The CDR3, as DNA: TGTGCCAGCAGCCCTGGCCTGGGACAGGGGGCAAGGACCCAGTACTTC. Amino acids: CASSPGLGQGARTQYF.

The sample holds one count of this clone. The rearrangement joins TRBV7-2 to TRBJ1-6; D call uncertain. CDR1 and CDR2 (germline): SGHTA, FQGNSA. The CDR3 loop spans 15 amino acids. The germline V and J ends were trimmed by 1 base and 10 bases, with 14 bases remaining between them. The CDR3 protein is CASSLEVSSSSPLHF. For the CDR3, the DNA is TGTGCCAGCAGCTTAGAGGTATCTTCTAGCTCACCCCTCCACTTT.

The chain links TRBV18 to TRBJ1-2; TRBD1 matches at 9 bases. Per the germline V gene, CDR1 is KGHSH and CDR2 is LQKENI. The V gene end was trimmed by 3 bases and the J gene end by 2 bases; junction bases not matched to a gene: 7. The CDR3 extends over 16 amino acids. CDR3 DNA sequence: TGTGCCAGCTCACCGCCGGGACAGGGTTCCAACTATGGCTACACCTTC. Its translation: CASSPPGQGSNYGYTF.

CDR3 in DNA: TGCAGCGTCGGACAGGGGGAGGGCTATGGCTACACCTTC. This encodes CSVGQGEGYGYTF. The chain is built from TRBV29-1 and TRBJ1-2, with TRBD1 matching 10 bases. The CDR3 is made up of 13 amino acids. The V and J ends lost 6 bases and 4 bases, in that order; junction bases with no gene match: 5. Germline-derived CDR1 and CDR2 are SQVTM and ANQGSEA.

The DNA of the CDR3 is TGCGCCAGCAGTGAATTAGGAGACAGTTCGAACACCGGGGAGCTGTTTTTT. Its protein is CASSELGDSSNTGELFF. The gene calls are TRBV10-1 and TRBJ2-2; weak D call: TRBD1 (5 bases). With 3 bases removed from V and 0 bases from J, the gap between germline ends came to 14 bases. This CDR3 spans 17 amino acids. CDR1 and CDR2 (germline): WNHNN, SYGVQD (reference sequence).

The chain couples TRBV7-9 to TRBJ1-5; TRBD1 aligns across 7 bases. Trimming removed 3 bases from V and 5 bases from J; junction bases left unmatched: 4. The CDR3 is made up of 14 amino acids. Germline CDR1 and CDR2: SEHNR and FQNEAQ (reference sequence). The CDR3 reads CASSFNRGDQPQHF. CDR3 DNA: TGTGCCAGCAGCTTTAACAGGGGAGATCAGCCCCAGCATTTT. Full variable domain (outside the CDR3, taken from reference TRBV7-9 and TRBJ1-5): DTGVSQNPRHKITKRGQNVTFRCDPISEHNRLYWYRQTLGQGPEFLTYFQNEAQLEKSRLLSDRFSAERPKGSFSTLEIQRTEQGDSAMYLCASSFNRGDQPQHFGDGTRLSIL.

V gene TRBV25-1 combines with J gene TRBJ1-1; D ambiguous. V shed 6 bases and J shed 1 base, with 9 bases lying between them. In germline, CDR1 is MGHDK, CDR2 SYGVNS. The CDR3 extends over 13 amino acids. The CDR3 sequence: CASRKRQNTEAFF. For the CDR3, the DNA is TGTGCCAGCAGGAAAAGACAGAACACTGAAGCTTTCTTT.

CDR3 DNA: TGTGCCAGCCTACGGGGGGGGACGAGGGACACTGAAGCTTTCTTT. This encodes CASLRGGTRDTEAFF. The genes are TRBV6-6 and TRBJ1-1; D possibly corresponds to TRBD1 (5 bases). There are 15 residues in the CDR3. Per the germline V gene, CDR1 is MNHNY and CDR2 is SVGAGI (reference sequence). Deletions cut 8 bases from V and 3 bases from J, with 19 bases between.

This CDR3 is CASSIGVGEKLFF. CDR3 coding DNA: TGTGCCAGTAGTATCGGCGTCGGGGAAAAACTGTTTTTT. The rearrangement links TRBV19 to TRBJ1-4; no reliable D call. Trimming took off 3 bases at V and 8 bases at J, with 10 bases between the two ends. This CDR3 region has 13 residues. The germline CDR1 and CDR2 sequences are LNHDA and SQIVND (reference sequence).

The chain recombines TRBV7-2 with TRBJ1-1, with 10 bases identical to TRBD1. With V trimmed by 6 bases and J by 4 bases, 5 bases remained unmatched. This CDR3 spans 14 amino acids. Germline lookup yields CDR1 SGHTA and CDR2 FQGNSA. The CDR3, as DNA: TGTGCCAGCAGGATCCGGGACAGGGGCACTGAAGCTTTCTTT. It translates to CASRIRDRGTEAFF.

This sequence joins TRBV19 and TRBJ1-1; D possibly corresponds to TRBD1 (6 bases). V was trimmed by 2 bases and J by 0 bases, leaving 10 bases between them. CDR1 is LNHDA, CDR2 SQIVND, per germline (reference sequence). The CDR3 runs 15 residues. The CDR3: CASSIKRTVNTEAFF. For the CDR3, the DNA is TGTGCCAGTAGTATAAAGCGGACAGTGAACACTGAAGCTTTCTTT.

The CDR3 loop reads CASSLSEQGLGQFF. In nucleotides, the CDR3 is TGTGCCAGCAGTTTATCGGAACAGGGTTTGGGGCAGTTCTTC. V gene TRBV27 combines with J gene TRBJ2-1; maybe TRBD1 (6 bases). The V gene's germline CDR1 is MNHEY and CDR2 SMNVEV (reference sequence). CDR3 size: 14 residues. V was cut by 0 bases and J by 12 bases, with 15 bases left in between.

V and J are TRBV7-2 and TRBJ1-1, with D perhaps matching TRBD1 (5 bases). CDR3 length: 16 residues. In germline, CDR1 is SGHTA, CDR2 FQGNSA. Between the trimmed V and J ends, which lost 0 bases and 5 bases, there was a span of 16 bases. CDR3 bases: TGTGCCAGCAGCTTAGCAGGGGCCAGTTTAGGGACTGAAGCTTTCTTT. Translation: CASSLAGASLGTEAFF.

The rearrangement links TRBV5-1 to TRBJ2-7; 14 nucleotides line up with TRBD2. This CDR3 has 18 amino acids. The germline V gene has CDR1 SGHRS and CDR2 YFSETQ. The J segment lost 5 bases and the V segment lost 2 bases, leaving 12 bases of the junction unmatched. The CDR3 region has the DNA TGCGCCAGCAGCTTTGAGACTAGCGGGGGGGCCCTCCCCCACGAGCAGTACTTC. Its protein product is CASSFETSGGALPHEQYF.

The chain employs TRBV7-9 and TRBJ2-1; TRBD2 is a possible D gene (5 bases). Germline V gene sequence: CDR1 SEHNR, CDR2 FQNEAQ (reference sequence). Deletions cut 6 bases from V and 12 bases from J, with 21 bases between. The CDR3 is 14 amino acids. The DNA for the CDR3 is TGTGCCAGCAGTCTAAGGTTACAGTACAGCGGGCAGTTCTTC. Translating gives CASSLRLQYSGQFF.

The chain links TRBV25-1 to TRBJ1-2; D unresolved. The CDR3 length is 14 residues. CDR1 is MGHDK, CDR2 SYGVNS, per germline. The germline V and J ends were trimmed by 4 bases and 0 bases, with 9 bases remaining between them. CDR3 nucleotides: TGTGCCAGCAGTGTGGGCCCCCCTAACTATGGCTACACCTTC. Translating it yields CASSVGPPNYGYTF.

The gene calls are TRBV7-8 and TRBJ2-1, with TRBD2 matching over 11 bases. This CDR3 has 16 amino acids. CDR1 SGHVS and CDR2 FQNEAQ come from the germline V gene. J lost 10 bases, V lost 2 bases, and 10 bases had no gene match. Written as DNA, the CDR3 is TGTGCCAGCAGCTTATCAATAGCGGGGGGGCTGGGGGAGCAGTTCTTC. Its translation is CASSLSIAGGLGEQFF.

V usage is TRBV9 and J usage is TRBJ1-6; possibly TRBD1 for D (6 bases). This CDR3 has 17 amino acids. Germline V gene data show CDR1 as SGDLS and CDR2 as YYNGEE. V lost 0 bases and J 5 bases, leaving 15 bases between the germline ends. CDR3 DNA: TGTGCCAGCAGCGTAGCCCCCTGGCCAGGGGATAATTCACCCCTCCACTTT. Translation: CASSVAPWPGDNSPLHF.

The table lists this clone with a count of one. The V call is TRBV5-6, the J call TRBJ1-1, with 7 bases matching TRBD1. Trimming cost V 0 bases and J 6 bases; bases outside gene matches: 5. The CDR3 covers 14 residues. Per germline, CDR1 SGHDT and CDR2 YYEEEE. CDR3 nucleotides: TGTGCCAGCAGCTTGGAGGGGGCCGGCGCTGAAGCTTTCTTT. It yields the protein CASSLEGAGAEAFF.

V usage is TRBV23-1 and J usage is TRBJ1-2; 10 bases map to TRBD1. TRBV23-1 has ORF status, its function being uncertain. Losses at the gene ends were 2 bases for V and 2 bases for J; bases not matched to a gene: 26. The CDR3 runs 23 residues. The CDR3 spells CASSQASTEGDRGCPKLNYGYTF. CDR3 DNA sequence: TGCGCCAGCAGTCAAGCATCCACGGAGGGGGACAGGGGATGCCCTAAACTCAACTATGGCTACACCTTC.

The chain uses TRBV19 and TRBJ2-7; D might be TRBD2 (6 bases). The CDR3 covers 13 residues. Germline assignment: CDR1 LNHDA and CDR2 SQIVND (reference sequence). The V end lost 1 base, the J end lost 6 bases, and 10 bases lay between the germline ends. The DNA for the CDR3 is TGTGCCAGTAGTATAGTTCCGGGAGCCGAGCAGTACTTC. Translated, it gives CASSIVPGAEQYF.

This rearrangement joins TRBV7-2 to TRBJ2-5, with D possibly TRBD2 on 6 matching bases. Germline CDR1 reads SGHTA; CDR2 reads FQGNSA. The CDR3 is made up of 13 amino acids. V lost 4 bases and J 4 bases, leaving 10 bases between the germline ends. This CDR3 is CASSSGGAETQYF. The CDR3 bases are TGTGCCAGCAGCTCCGGGGGTGCAGAGACCCAGTACTTC.

This chain uses TRBV6-5 with TRBJ1-2; 8 nucleotides agree with TRBD1. This CDR3 has 14 amino acids. Germline lookup yields CDR1 MNHEY and CDR2 SVGAGI. The ends lost 6 bases at V and 3 bases at J; junction bases unmatched: 6. The CDR3 spells CASRPRGQDYGYTF. CDR3 DNA sequence: TGTGCCAGCAGACCCAGGGGGCAAGACTATGGCTACACCTTC.

This clone came up a few times. The V gene is TRBV29-1, the J gene TRBJ2-3, with 10 bases fitting TRBD1. Germline V CDR1 and CDR2: SQVTM, ANQGSEA. This CDR3 is built from 14 residues. J lost 3 bases, V lost 8 bases, and 8 bases had no gene match. The CDR3 DNA reads TGCAGCTTCGCACGGGACAGGGGAACAGATACGCAGTATTTT. This gives the protein CSFARDRGTDTQYF.

The rearrangement joins TRBV11-2 to TRBJ1-3; D not resolved. This CDR3 has 13 residues. V lost 3 bases and J 4 bases, leaving 7 bases between the germline ends. CDR1 is SGHAT and CDR2 is FQNNGV in the germline V gene. The CDR3: CASSFQQGNTIYF. In nucleotides, the CDR3 is TGTGCCAGCAGCTTTCAACAGGGAAACACCATATATTTT. The variable domain in full, with the rest retrieved from reference TRBV11-2 and TRBJ1-3, is EAGVAQSPRYKIIEKRQSVAFWCNPISGHATLYWYQQILGQGPKLLIQFQNNGVVDDSQLPKDRFSAERLKGVDSTLKIQPAKLEDSAVYLCASSFQQGNTIYFGEGSWLTVV.

This chain connects TRBV19 to TRBJ1-4, with TRBD1 matching 8 bases. Germline V lookup: CDR1 LNHDA, CDR2 SQIVND (reference sequence). The CDR3 totals 13 residues. Trimming took 5 bases from V and 10 from J; bases not matched to a gene: 6. The CDR3 here is CASSLDRVGKLFF. Written as DNA, the CDR3 is TGTGCCAGTAGTCTGGACAGGGTTGGAAAACTGTTTTTT.

This chain uses TRBV19 with TRBJ1-5, with D maybe TRBD1 (6 bases). The V gene lost 5 bases and the J gene lost 0 bases, with 23 bases spanning the gap. Germline CDR1 reads LNHDA; CDR2 reads SQIVND (reference sequence). There are 19 residues in the CDR3. CDR3 in amino acids: CASSPPIPRQAGSNQPQHF. The CDR3 nucleotides read TGTGCCAGTAGTCCTCCCATCCCTCGACAGGCTGGTAGCAATCAGCCCCAGCATTTT.

V gene TRBV13 combines with J gene TRBJ1-6; no firm D call. V gave up 5 bases and J gave up 6 bases, with 11 bases separating them. The CDR3 is 14 residues long. Germline V gene lookup returns CDR1 PRHDT and CDR2 FYEKMQ (reference sequence). CDR3 nucleotide sequence: TGTGCCAGCAGCAGCAGACGAGGTAATTCACCCCTCCACTTT. Its protein is CASSSRRGNSPLHF.